The present T cell receptor beta chain was sequenced within a study of cytomegalovirus exposure and HLA in healthy donors. Study-wide findings and caveats: Reports showed the classifier diagnosing cytomegalovirus status with high specificity and sensitivity. Among immune exposure information, only CMV serostatus was available. An analysis was carried out later, and it reportedly showed fewer N-insertions in an Asian-associated ancestry cluster than the approximately 660-donor mean.

60 Vbeta and 13 Jbeta primers were used in PCR. Measured with immunoSEQ multiplex PCR; TCRdb has only the in-frame clones, and not every one. The sample carries around 150,000 clones, roughly two thirds recorded once. A word on this clone: The antigen remains undetermined.

The CDR3 extends over 14 amino acids. Trimming removed 7 bases from V and 3 bases from J, with 13 bases in between. CDR1 and CDR2 (germline): MDHEN, SYDVKM. Source material: PBMCs. This clonotype was obtained from a woman between 25 and 40 years old in good health and CMV-seronegative. V usage is TRBV28 and J usage is TRBJ2-4, with D perhaps matching TRBD2 (5 bases). The CDR3 DNA follows: TGTGCCAGCAATCGGGCGGGTAGCAAAAACATTCAGTACTTC. Amino acid sequence: CASNRAGSKNIQYF.